This T cell receptor (beta chain) was documented in a study of cytomegalovirus exposure and HLA in healthy donors listed by TCRdb under 2017. Background on the whole study: In an earlier analysis of fewer than 750 of the donors, 250 to 300 Gb of sequence data and approximately 100 million unique TCR beta sequences from about 190 million T cells were reported. Every repertoire in the discovery cohort had been generated on one and the same sequencing platform. Donor age, sex, ethnicity and CMV serostatus were compiled alongside the repertoire data. The study aimed to test whether signatures of past pathogen exposure could be identified by cataloging public T cell receptors. An early release that covered roughly 600 HLA-typed donors contained about 300 gigabases of sequencing data and 80 million or so unique TCR sequences. Both class I and class II loci were covered by HLA typing, at four-digit resolution. To study patterns of TCR occurrence, a later analysis re-analyzed previously published TCR beta repertoires from just over 650 donors and added high-resolution HLA genotyping. To predict cytomegalovirus infection status, the study brought together high-throughput TCR immunosequencing, statistical association of individual TCRs with disease status, and machine learning. Rather than drawing on any new phenotypic data, the later analysis identified candidate immune exposures from TCR beta sequences and the way those sequences occurred across donors. A later genetic analysis used genome-wide SNP genotypes for about three fifths of the roughly 700 donors, treating that subset as a discovery cohort. In addition to the first cohort of 666 subjects, a separate validation cohort of 120 different subjects was used. Among around 400 genotyped donors of the cohort, an average of 235,054 unique TCR beta nucleotide sequences were sequenced per donor, roughly 20% of them non-productive. The T cell repertoires of around 730 subjects were profiled by immunosequencing and related to cytomegalovirus serostatus. Roughly 5 DR-DQ haplotypes were handled as single units for association and clustering, since linkage in the cohort was strong. Typing coverage differed by locus: A, B, C, DRB1 and DQB1 were typed in about 629-640 donors, DQA1 in 522, DPA1 in some 600, and DPB1 in 450 to 490. An earlier analysis of some 500 of the donors used high-throughput TCR beta sequencing to judge whether each TCR beta V gene segment behaved as functional or pseudogenic. Of the 300 to 450 genotyped donors, 65% to 90% were placed in the genetic ancestry cluster associated with self-reported Caucasian donors.

Libraries were built with the immunoSEQ multiplex PCR assay. A mixture of 60 forward primers for TCR Vbeta segments and 13 reverse primers for TCR Jbeta segments was used in the multiplex PCR. The CDR3 region of rearranged TCR beta genes was amplified from genomic DNA with a multiplex PCR assay. The Illumina HiSeq System was used to sequence the amplified TCR beta libraries as 87-base-pair reads. Turning to the authors' computational methods: A later analysis tallied 75 million to 95 million unique TCR beta chains across the 700 or so repertoires, and about 10 million of those chains were shared by two or more donors. Raw reads were error-corrected and collapsed into unique sequences with a nearest-neighbor algorithm that merged closely related sequences to remove PCR and sequencing errors. V, D and J gene segments were assigned by aligning CDR3 sequences to IMGT reference sequences. Each retained sequence needed at least a six-nucleotide match to both a V gene segment and a J gene segment. A rearrangement was called productive if the CDR3 had no stop codons and remained in frame with V and J, and every other rearrangement was called non-productive. Following IMGT convention, CDR3 was defined as the stretch from the second conserved V-encoded cysteine up to the conserved J-encoded phenylalanine. In an earlier analysis of some 550 of the donors, sequences lacking an unambiguous match to a single V gene segment were excluded. An earlier analysis of a few hundred of the donors called V segments functional above 56.7% productive rearrangements and segregating when the between-donor standard deviation exceeded 5%. A statistical classification framework was built for diagnosing cytomegalovirus status from the catalog of TCR beta chain sequences. V and J gene assignment, in a later analysis, came from comparing TCR nucleotide sequences with IMGT/GENE-DB human TR gene sequences. In a later analysis, CDR3 sequences and most-parsimonious VDJ recombination scenarios were assigned using the TCRdist pipeline. In a later analysis, each TCR beta chain was defined by its CDR3 amino acid sequence together with its V-gene family, and reads lacking a unique V-gene family were excluded. A later analysis removed 592 highly shared, low-generation-probability nucleotide sequences to deal with suspected cross-contamination and a sequencing artifact. For each public chain, a later analysis derived a clonal expansion index from normalized ranks of inferred template counts within each repertoire. Generation probabilities in a later analysis came from a VDJ recombination model fitted to out-of-frame rearrangements, and those results were checked against IGoR. In a later analysis, hypergeometric tests were used to score TCR-TCR, TCR-HLA and TCR-CMV co-occurrence, with a repertoire-size bias correction applied to TCR pairs. In a later analysis, false discovery rates were estimated by permuting HLA or CMV assignments 20 times. In a later analysis, co-occurring TCRs were grouped using DBSCAN, and TCRdist sequence similarity was added for clustering within HLA-allele-positive subsets. Repertoires with fewer than 30,000 or more than 120,000 public chains, plus five repertoires with anomalous nucleotide sharing, were excluded from co-occurrence clustering. TCRdb stores this immuneACCESS table with in-frame sequences only. Part of the clones is absent; in the studies checked, under half of the shortfall reflects unresolved V genes, and no reason is known for the rest. Clonal size and the V and J genes are those of that table, whereas D and trimming came from the DNA. Present in this sample are 75,000 to 95,000 clones, roughly 69% of which were seen just once. Around 6.3% of the sample goes to the ten largest clones.

Overall study results and their limits: The authors suggested that the approach could potentially be generalized to other disease states and immunological phenotypes. A further reported finding was that TCR beta sequences accurately predicted the HLA-A and HLA-B alleles for most subjects in the first cohort. Linkage disequilibrium might explain the correlated functional status among segregating V segments, but an unknown experimental factor could not be excluded. An earlier analysis of 587 of the donors showed that most TCR beta V segments appeared in productive rearrangements either about 87% or about 30% of the time, which broadly matched IMGT annotations. This cohort had only TCR beta chains sequenced, and the lack of alpha or paired-chain data limited which features could be detected. Because counts were too low, about 15 rarely observed V segments, including chromosome 9 orphons, were left out of the earlier analysis of approximately 580 of the donors. According to a later genetic analysis, donors in an Asian-associated ancestry cluster had fewer N-insertions in productive TCRs than the roughly 670-donor mean. According to a later analysis, most CMV-associated TCR beta chains appeared to be HLA-restricted, and the HLA associations seemed to be driven largely by CMV exposure. V-gene and J-gene trimming of TCR beta chains was associated with a missense DCLRE1C variant in a later genetic analysis, and the association was replicated in an independent cohort. The presence/absence analyses assumed that sequencing depth was roughly uniform across donors, and that assumption may not be true. Most TCR sequences were observed very rarely across donors, whereas some public TCRs were present in many individuals. In vitro tests confirmed that a few of the cytomegalovirus-associated TCR beta chains recognize cytomegalovirus antigens. A later analysis found that TCR association rates varied across HLA loci, with DRB1 alleles showing the most associated TCRs and HLA-C alleles the fewest. When HLA alleles, especially DR and DQ, strongly co-occurred, TCR associations were difficult to assign to individual alleles. A later analysis found that HLA-associated TCR beta chains were more clonally expanded and had lower generation probabilities than equally common non-associated chains. Because HLA typing was missing for some donors at each locus, association tests included only the typed subset. A total of 164 TCR beta chains were listed by the study as associated with cytomegalovirus. Because the 87-base-pair reads could not distinguish some IMGT-functional V segments, including TRBV6-2 and TRBV6-3, those segments were excluded. Specific HLA alleles were associated with about 17,000 TCR beta sequences at a false discovery rate of 0.05 in a later analysis. A group of highly shared sequence variants was considered likely to be a technical artifact of the sequencing pipeline. The classifier was reported to diagnose cytomegalovirus status with high specificity and sensitivity in both the original and validation cohorts. CMV serostatus was the only immune exposure information available for the cohort. Several of the top co-occurrence clusters appeared to be linked to parvovirus B19, influenza, CMV and Epstein-Barr virus, according to a later analysis.

As regards this clone: What antigen it recognizes has not been identified. Base qualities are not recorded, but no much larger clone differs from it by a single base.

In total, approximately 610 healthy bone marrow donors made up the cohort. Cohort members were all nominally healthy when sampled, although unrecorded immune exposures were likely present. The donor was CMV seronegative and belonged to the group of 350 to 400 seronegative cohort members. Each donor provided a peripheral blood sample, and peripheral blood mononuclear cells were used for TCR beta sequencing. The Qiagen DNeasy Blood Extraction Kit was used to extract genomic DNA from the blood cell samples. The CDR3 measures 14 amino acids from cysteine to phenylalanine. Only the CDR3 DNA stays, 42 bases, in frame from base 1. Per the germline V gene (reference sequence), LNHDA is the CDR1 and SQIVND is the CDR2. The junction shows trimming of 4 bases on V and 4 bases on J, plus 14 bases between the germline ends.

Input material: PBMCs. In this chain, TRBV19 is recombined with TRBJ2-7, with no confidently assigned D gene. This clonotype was obtained from a woman aged 25 to 39 in good health and CMV-seronegative. The CDR3 is CASSTSWIGYEQYF. Read as DNA, the sequence is TGTGCCAGTAGTACCTCCTGGATCGGGTACGAGCAGTACTTC.